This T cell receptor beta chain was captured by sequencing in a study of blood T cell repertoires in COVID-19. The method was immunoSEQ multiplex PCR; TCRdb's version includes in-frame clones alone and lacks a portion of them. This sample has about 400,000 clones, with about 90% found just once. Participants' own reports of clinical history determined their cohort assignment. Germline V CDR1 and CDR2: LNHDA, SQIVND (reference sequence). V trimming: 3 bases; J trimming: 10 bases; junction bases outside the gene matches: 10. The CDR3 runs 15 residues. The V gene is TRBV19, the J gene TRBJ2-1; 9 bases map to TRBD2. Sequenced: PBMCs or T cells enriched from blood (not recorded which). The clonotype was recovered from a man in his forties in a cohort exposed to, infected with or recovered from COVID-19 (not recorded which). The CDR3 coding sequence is TGTGCCAGTAGTATCTCTAGCGGGATAACGGGGGAGCAGTTCTTC. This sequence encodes CASSISSGITGEQFF.